The T cell receptor beta chain under discussion was sequenced for a study of blood T cell repertoires in COVID-19. As for the study in general: The origin of the acute and convalescent COVID-19 samples was the United States, Italy and Spain. Nucleic acid was either cDNA or gDNA, and it came from T cells, B-cell-depleted T cells, or PBMCs.

The CDR3 length is 18 residues. Per the original methods: Researchers report that nucleated cell counts were estimated from reference gene primer amplification. TCRdb's copy holds only in-frame clones and misses some; the assay was immunoSEQ multiplex PCR. V, J and clone size are those of that table, while D and trimming were read from the DNA. The sample yields roughly 110,000 clones, 85% seen once. The sequenced sample consisted of peripheral blood. The rearrangement uses TRBV12-2 and TRBJ2-3; whether TRBD2, the table's D call, matches the DNA was not checked. TRBV12-2 has pseudogene status. The TCR sequence derives from a human donor in a cohort sampled during active COVID-19. The CDR3 bases are TGTGCAAGTCGCCCAAGTTTGTTGGGCGGGGGTCACACAGATACGCAGTATTTT. This encodes CASRPSLLGGGHTDTQYF.